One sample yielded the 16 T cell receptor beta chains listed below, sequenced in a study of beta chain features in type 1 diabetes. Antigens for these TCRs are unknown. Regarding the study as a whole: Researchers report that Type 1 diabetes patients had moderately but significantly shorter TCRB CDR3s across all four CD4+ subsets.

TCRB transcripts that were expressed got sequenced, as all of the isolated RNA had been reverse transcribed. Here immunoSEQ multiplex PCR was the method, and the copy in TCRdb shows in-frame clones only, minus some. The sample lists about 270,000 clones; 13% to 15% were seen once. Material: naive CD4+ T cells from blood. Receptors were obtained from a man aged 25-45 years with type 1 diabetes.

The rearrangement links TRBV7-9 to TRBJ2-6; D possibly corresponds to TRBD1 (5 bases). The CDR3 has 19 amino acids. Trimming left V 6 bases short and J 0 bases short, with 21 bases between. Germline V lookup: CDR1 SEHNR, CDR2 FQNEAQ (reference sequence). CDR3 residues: CASRPPLQGVNSGANVLTF. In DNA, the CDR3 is TGTGCCAGCAGACCTCCCCTCCAGGGCGTTAACTCTGGGGCCAACGTCCTGACTTTC.

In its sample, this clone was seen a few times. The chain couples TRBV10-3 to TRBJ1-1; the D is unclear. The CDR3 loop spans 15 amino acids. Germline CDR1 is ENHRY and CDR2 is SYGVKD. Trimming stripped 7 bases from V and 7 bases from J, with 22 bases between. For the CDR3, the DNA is TGTGCCATCACCCAAGGCGGTAGTCGTGAGGTTGAAGCTTTCTTT. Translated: CAITQGGSREVEAFF.

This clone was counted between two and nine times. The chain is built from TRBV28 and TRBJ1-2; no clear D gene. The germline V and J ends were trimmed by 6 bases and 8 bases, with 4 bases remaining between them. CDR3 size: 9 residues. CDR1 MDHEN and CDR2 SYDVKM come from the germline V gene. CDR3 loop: CASSQGYTF. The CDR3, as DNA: TGTGCCAGCAGCCAGGGCTACACCTTC.

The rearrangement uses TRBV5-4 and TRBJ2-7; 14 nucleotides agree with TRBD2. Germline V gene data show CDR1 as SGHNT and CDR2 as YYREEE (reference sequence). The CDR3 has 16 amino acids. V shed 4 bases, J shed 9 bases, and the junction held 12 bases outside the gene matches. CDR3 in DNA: TGTGCCAGCAGCCAAGAGGCGGGACTAGCGGGAGAAGGGCAGTACTTC. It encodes CASSQEAGLAGEGQYF.

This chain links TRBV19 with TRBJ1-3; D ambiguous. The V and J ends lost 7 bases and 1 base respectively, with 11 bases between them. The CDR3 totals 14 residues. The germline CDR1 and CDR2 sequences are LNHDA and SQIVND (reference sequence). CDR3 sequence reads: CASKWSTSGNTIYF. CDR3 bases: TGTGCCAGTAAGTGGTCGACTTCTGGAAACACCATATATTTT.

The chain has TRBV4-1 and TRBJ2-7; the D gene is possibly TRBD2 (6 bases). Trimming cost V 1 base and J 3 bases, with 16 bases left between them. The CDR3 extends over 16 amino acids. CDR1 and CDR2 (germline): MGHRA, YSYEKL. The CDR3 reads CASSQVGGGKGYEQYF. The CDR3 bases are TGCGCCAGCAGCCAAGTTGGTGGCGGGAAGGGCTACGAGCAGTACTTC.

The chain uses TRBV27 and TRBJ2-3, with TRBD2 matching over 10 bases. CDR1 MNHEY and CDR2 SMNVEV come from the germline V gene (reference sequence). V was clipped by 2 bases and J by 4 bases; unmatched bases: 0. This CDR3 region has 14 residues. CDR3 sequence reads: CASSLLAGADTQYF. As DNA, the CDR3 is TGTGCCAGCAGTTTACTAGCGGGAGCAGATACGCAGTATTTT.

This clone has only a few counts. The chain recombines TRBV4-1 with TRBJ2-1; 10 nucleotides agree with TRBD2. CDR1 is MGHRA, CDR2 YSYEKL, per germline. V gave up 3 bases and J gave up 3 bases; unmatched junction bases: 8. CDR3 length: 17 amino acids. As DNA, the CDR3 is TGCGCCAGCAGCCAGTTCCTAGCGGGAGTGGTCTACAATGAGCAGTTCTTC. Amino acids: CASSQFLAGVVYNEQFF.

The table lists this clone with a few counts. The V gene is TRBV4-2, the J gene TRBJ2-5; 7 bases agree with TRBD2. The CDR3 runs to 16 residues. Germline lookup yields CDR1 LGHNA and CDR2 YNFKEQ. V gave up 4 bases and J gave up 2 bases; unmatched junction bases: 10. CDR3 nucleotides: TGTGCCAGCAGCCTGGGGGACGGGGGGATGCAAGAGACCCAGTACTTC. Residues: CASSLGDGGMQETQYF.

CDR3 residues: CATSGGQGRFYEQYF. CDR3 nucleotide sequence: TGTGCCACCAGCGGGGGACAGGGGAGGTTCTACGAGCAGTACTTC. The J gene is TRBJ2-7, the V gene TRBV15; 10 bases fit TRBD1. Per germline, CDR1 LNHNV and CDR2 YYDKDF (reference sequence). J was trimmed by 3 bases and V by 5 bases; bases with no gene match: 7. CDR3 length: 15 amino acids.

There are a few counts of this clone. CDR3 in DNA: TGTGCCAGCAGTCCTCGACGCGCTAGCGACCGGAGCAATGAGCAGTTCTTC. Protein sequence: CASSPRRASDRSNEQFF. The V and J genes are TRBV28 and TRBJ2-1, with D perhaps TRBD2 (6 bases). Trimming shortened V by 5 bases and J by 6 bases, and 23 bases separated the two germline ends. The CDR3 sequence is 17 residues long. Germline loops: CDR1 MDHEN, CDR2 SYDVKM.

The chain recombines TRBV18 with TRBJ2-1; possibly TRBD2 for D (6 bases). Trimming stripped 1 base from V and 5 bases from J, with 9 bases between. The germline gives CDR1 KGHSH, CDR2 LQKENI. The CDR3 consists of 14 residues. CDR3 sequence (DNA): TGTGCCAGCTCACCACGGAGGGCCGACAATGAGCAGTTCTTC. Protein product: CASSPRRADNEQFF.

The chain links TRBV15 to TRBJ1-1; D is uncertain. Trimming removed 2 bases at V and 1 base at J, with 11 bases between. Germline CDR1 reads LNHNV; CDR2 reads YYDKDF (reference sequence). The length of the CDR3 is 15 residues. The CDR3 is CATSRLTATNTEAFF. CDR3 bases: TGTGCCACCAGCAGACTAACAGCAACGAACACTGAAGCTTTCTTT.

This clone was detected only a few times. CDR3 DNA: TGCAGCGTTGGTGGGACTATAGAGCACGAGCAGTACTTC. Its translation is CSVGGTIEHEQYF. V and J are TRBV29-1 and TRBJ2-7; 7 bases fit TRBD2. Germline V gene sequence: CDR1 SQVTM, CDR2 ANQGSEA. V gave up 4 bases and J gave up 5 bases; unmatched junction bases: 8. This CDR3 is 13 amino acids long.

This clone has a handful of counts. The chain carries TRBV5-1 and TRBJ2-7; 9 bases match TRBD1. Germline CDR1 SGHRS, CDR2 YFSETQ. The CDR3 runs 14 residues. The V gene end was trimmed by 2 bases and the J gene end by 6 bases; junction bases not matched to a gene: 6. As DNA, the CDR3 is TGCGCCAGCAGCTTCTCCGGGACAGGGACCGAGCAGTACTTC. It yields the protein CASSFSGTGTEQYF.

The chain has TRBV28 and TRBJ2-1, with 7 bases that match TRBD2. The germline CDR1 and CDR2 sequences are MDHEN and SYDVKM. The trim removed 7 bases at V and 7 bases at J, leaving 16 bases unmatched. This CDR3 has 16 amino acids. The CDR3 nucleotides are TGTGCCAGCACCTCCCGAGGGAGCGGGACCGCAAATGAGCAGTTCTTC. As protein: CASTSRGSGTANEQFF. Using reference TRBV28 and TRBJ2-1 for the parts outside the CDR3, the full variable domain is DVKVTQSSRYLVKRTGEKVFLECVQDMDHENMFWYRQDPGLGLRLIYFSYDVKMKEKGDIPEGYSVSREKKERFSLILESASTNQTSMYLCASTSRGSGTANEQFFGPGTRLTVL.